This TCR beta chain was captured by sequencing in a study of post-analysis software for immune sequencing data. Prepared TCR beta cDNA libraries contained unique molecular identifiers. The yield from roughly 1 to 10 million T cells was approximately 500,000 cDNA molecules in total. TCRdb analysed the PCR reads with MiXCR anew, one entry per CDR3 protein. The profile covers approximately 570,000 distinct CDR3 sequences, with 44% appearing a single time and 1.5% to 2% taken by the ten largest. As concerns this clonotype: Its antigen is unidentified.

Per the germline V gene, CDR1 is SGHAT and CDR2 is FQDESV (reference sequence). The CDR3 runs to 15 residues. The ends lost 2 bases at V and 8 bases at J; junction bases unmatched: 2. General observations from the study: With TRBV5-6, TRBV5-1 and TRBV20-1 included, about five TRBV segments were more frequent in patients than in controls. Patients with multiple sclerosis recorded significantly lower normalized Chao1 diversity than controls, the study found.

The sequencing sample was made of blood. V is TRBV11-1 and J is TRBJ1-6, with 11 bases matching TRBD1. The receptor was derived from a girl under 18 with multiple sclerosis. DNA for the CDR3: TGTGCCAGCAGCTTACGGACAGGGGGCCATTCACCCCTCCACTTT. Amino acid sequence: CASSLRTGGHSPLHF.